This T cell receptor (beta chain) appears in the sequencing data of a study of cytotoxic CD8 clonotypes in ibrutinib-treated CLL. Here immunoSEQ multiplex PCR was the method, and the copy in TCRdb shows in-frame clones only, minus some. The sample consists of fewer than 150,000 clones, roughly 80% of them appearing once. Germline values: CDR1 SGHTS, CDR2 YDEGEE. The CDR3 totals 14 residues. V was pared by 0 bases and J by 4 bases, with 10 bases between. Study-level findings and limits: At progression, clonality fell back toward baseline after rising at ibrutinib response. Sustained-remission and progressing patients had unequal sampling times.

Of note for this clone: Its target is not known.

V gene TRBV5-8 combines with J gene TRBJ1-2, with D hard to call. The sequence came from a human donor with chronic lymphocytic leukemia. The input for sequencing was PBMCs, taken after 24 months of ibrutinib treatment. CDR3 nucleotide sequence: TGTGCCAGCAGCTTGGATCCCACGGTCTATGGCTACACCTTC. Its protein product is CASSLDPTVYGYTF.